This T cell receptor (beta chain) originates from a study of T cell responses to AZD1222 COVID-19 vaccine (dated by TCRdb to about 2021). Looking at the study overall: A total of approximately 230 trial participants underwent TCR sequencing, of whom 207 received two doses of AZD1222 and about 25 received two doses of the MenACWY control vaccine. Trial participants were enrolled by age into 18-55, 56-69 and 70-plus year subgroups, with around 140, 26 and 57 TCR-sequenced participants respectively. Results and caveats for the whole study, not just this receptor: Epitopes outside the regions mutated in the B.1.351 and B.1.1.7 variants were reportedly recognized by nearly half of the unique spike-specific TCRs. Conclusions about previously exposed vaccinees were limited because only six or seven AZD1222 recipients were SARS-CoV-2 seropositive at baseline. After two AZD1222 doses, spike-specific TCR breadth and depth were significantly higher than at day 0 and than in MenACWY recipients. The whole spike protein was spanned by vaccine-associated CD4 TCRs, and dominant responses were seen in regions 160-218 and 743-854. The 56-69-year group was small, and its depth increase did not reach significance, likely because of low power. Participants were mostly white British and included more females than males, and it was suggested by the authors that clonal diversity may have been underestimated. Because no samples from the day 14 peak response were available, repertoires could be characterized only after the peak T cell response.

About this clone: There is no known antigen for this receptor. Base qualities are not provided; no much larger clone lies one nucleotide away.

V trim: 1 base; J trim: 0 bases; unmatched bases: 16. Counted from cysteine to phenylalanine, this CDR3 has 20 amino acids. Of all the DNA, just the CDR3 is kept, 60 bases in frame from base 1. Reading the germline V gene gives CDR1 MDHEN and CDR2 SYDVKM. The sample's time point, from its label and the paper: baseline before first vaccination. The treatment or condition label, as the study defines it: meningococcal conjugate vaccine given as trial control. The vaccinee samples were drawn from two UK trials, COV001 and COV002, one of which was a single-blind randomized controlled phase 2/3 trial testing AZD1222 (ChAdOx1 nCoV-19) in healthy adults. For TCRbeta chain sequencing, PBMC samples from trial participants were taken at day 0 and at day 28 after the second dose. The CDR3 regions of human TCRbeta chains were analyzed by immunosequencing. Under the source paper's analysis protocol: TCRs in the repertoires were matched against a reference library of SARS-CoV-2-specific TCRs that had been generated with the MIRA antigen-specificity platform. Breadth meant the fraction of unique TCRs that were SARS-CoV-2-associated, whereas depth meant the fraction of total T cells that were SARS-CoV-2-associated. Each spike-specific TCR was assigned to its reactive spike region and to a CD4 or CD8 class using the MIRA data. Log10-transformed breadth and depth values were compared by one-way ANOVA with Sidak's multiple comparisons tests. TCRdb stores this immuneACCESS table with in-frame sequences only. Part of the clones is absent; in the studies checked, under half of the shortfall reflects unresolved V genes, and no reason is known for the rest. The D gene and trimming were derived from the DNA, and the V and J assignments and clone size from that table. For this sample there are approximately 190,000 clones; about nine tenths appear just once. The ten largest account for 2.5% to 3% of the sample.

The sequence joins TRBV28 to TRBJ1-2, with 8 central nucleotides matching TRBD1. This sequence originates from an adult in good health. Source: peripheral blood, taken on day 0 of MenACWY control vaccination. The nucleotide sequence reads as follows: TGTGCCAGCAGTTTATACGGGGTGGGGACAGGAATTGCCCCTAACTATGGCTACACCTTC. This translates into CASSLYGVGTGIAPNYGYTF.